These T cell receptor beta chains were read from a single sample in a study of blood T cell repertoires in COVID-19. The table came from immunoSEQ multiplex PCR; TCRdb's copy has only in-frame clones and leaves some out. The table records about 260,000 clones, 86% of them present only once. Sequenced: peripheral blood. The receptors originated from a man younger than 45 with active or convalescent COVID-19. CDR3s include the opening cysteine and the closing phenylalanine or tryptophan. Fields, in order: clone size, V gene, J gene, D gene, CDR3 DNA, CDR3 protein. A D gene is named only where the DNA matches it firmly. Rows give clone size only sometimes, using once, few, many, or a class for an expanded clone.

NA	TRBV27	TRBJ2-7	NA	TGTGCCAGCAGTTTATCGAGAGGGCAGATCTACGAGCAGTACTTC	CASSLSRGQIYEQYF
NA	TRBV19	TRBJ1-3	NA	TGTGCCAGTCAAACGGATAGGGGGTCTGGAAACACCATATATTTT	CASQTDRGSGNTIYF
NA	TRBV6-2/TRBV6-3	TRBJ2-4	TRBD2	TGTGCCAGCAGTTACCCCAGCGGGGGGATAGCCAAAAACATTCAGTACTTC	CASSYPSGGIAKNIQYF
once	TRBV11-3	TRBJ2-5	NA	TGTGCCAGCAGCTTAGATCTGGAGGGGACCCAGTACTTC	CASSLDLEGTQYF
NA	TRBV27	TRBJ1-1	TRBD1	TGTGCCAGCAGTTTTGGGACAGGTGAAGCTTTCTTT	CASSFGTGEAFF
NA	TRBV5-4	TRBJ1-6	TRBD1	TGTGCCAGCAGCCATACGAGGGACAGGATTAATAATTCACCCCTCCACTTT	CASSHTRDRINNSPLHF
NA	TRBV6-5	TRBJ2-7	TRBD1	TGTGCCAGCAGTTACCACGGGACAGGGGCTGCATACGAGCAGTACTTC	CASSYHGTGAAYEQYF
NA	TRBV19	TRBJ2-3	NA	TGTGCCAGTAGTATAGGCTTGTCGGGGGAAACAGATACGCAGTATTTT	CASSIGLSGETDTQYF
NA	TRBV7-9	TRBJ2-5	TRBD2	TGTGCCAGCAGCTTAGATTTAGCGGGGGCGGGAGAGACCCAGTACTTC	CASSLDLAGAGETQYF
NA	TRBV12-1	TRBJ2-4	NA	TGTGCCAGCAGCTGCCAGGGCAGCATAGCCAAAAACATTCAGTACTTC	CASSCQGSIAKNIQYF
NA	TRBV15	TRBJ1-2	TRBD1	TGTGCCACCAGCAGAGATCGGGGGCCGTCGAGGACAGGTTCTGGCTACACCTTC	CATSRDRGPSRTGSGYTF
NA	TRBV29-1	TRBJ1-2	TRBD1	TGCAGCGTTGAACTTGGGACAGCTAACTATGGCTACACCTTC	CSVELGTANYGYTF
NA	TRBV30	TRBJ1-5	NA	TGTGCCTGGAGTGTACTTAGCAATCAGCCCCAGCATTTT	CAWSVLSNQPQHF
few	TRBV7-8	TRBJ2-7	NA	TGTGCCACCGCAGTAGGGACTTCCCGAGAGCAGTACTTC	CATAVGTSREQYF
NA	TRBV19	TRBJ1-3	NA	TGTGCCAGTACCCCGATAGCTTCTGGGGGAAACACCATATATTTT	CASTPIASGGNTIYF
NA	TRBV6-5	TRBJ2-1	NA	TGTGCCAGCACAGGGCAGCCCACCTACAATGAGCAGTTCTTC	CASTGQPTYNEQFF
NA	TRBV27	TRBJ2-1	NA	TGTGCCAGCAGCGGCGGGGTTTCCTACAATGAGCAGTTCTTC	CASSGGVSYNEQFF
NA	TRBV30	TRBJ1-2	NA	TGTGCCTGGAGTGTAGTTGCGGGTCGGGGGGCGGTCTATGGCTACACCTTC	CAWSVVAGRGAVYGYTF
NA	TRBV4-3	TRBJ2-5	NA	TGCGCCAGCAGCCAAGGGCTAGCCACAACCGAGACCCAGTACTTC	CASSQGLATTETQYF
NA	TRBV19	TRBJ2-5	NA	TGTGCCAGTAGTATCGCCCCGGGGTCCTGGGGTCAAGAGACCCAGTACTTC	CASSIAPGSWGQETQYF
few	TRBV9	TRBJ1-2	NA	TGTGCCAGCACCCTGGACTCCCCGGCGTCTGGCTACACCTTC	CASTLDSPASGYTF
NA	TRBV5-6	TRBJ1-2	NA	TGTGCCAGCAGCTTGGAGGGCAGGGAGGGTAACTATGGCTACACCTTC	CASSLEGREGNYGYTF
NA	TRBV5-1	TRBJ2-5	NA	TGCGCCAGCAGCTTCAAACTCGGACGGTGGGGCCTCGGAGAGACCCAGTACTTC	CASSFKLGRWGLGETQYF
NA	TRBV11-2	TRBJ1-2	NA	TGTGCCAGCAGCCTCAGTGGAGGGAATTATGGCTACACCTTC	CASSLSGGNYGYTF
NA	TRBV7-2	TRBJ2-7	TRBD2	TGTGCCAGCAGCTTCGGGACTACGAACTCCTACGAGCAGTACTTC	CASSFGTTNSYEQYF
NA	TRBV19	TRBJ1-4	NA	TGTGCCAGTAGTTACACAGGGATCGGTGAAAAACTGTTTTTT	CASSYTGIGEKLFF
NA	TRBV7-5	TRBJ2-3	NA	TGTGCCAGAAGCTACCACAGCCCCCAAACTAGCTCGGCTAGCACAGATACGCAGTATTTT	CARSYHSPQTSSASTDTQYF
NA	TRBV15	TRBJ1-2	NA	TGTGCCACCAGCAGAGGGGACAACCGGGGCTACACCTTC	CATSRGDNRGYTF
NA	TRBV4-1	TRBJ2-3	TRBD2	TGCGCCAGCAGCCTCCGGATCAGTAGCGGGATCGACACAGATACGCAGTATTTT	CASSLRISSGIDTDTQYF
NA	TRBV5-5	TRBJ2-6	NA	TGTGCCAGCAGCTTGGGGGGCAGAGGGGCCAACGTCCTGACTTTC	CASSLGGRGANVLTF
NA	TRBV25-1	TRBJ1-3	NA	TGTGCCAGCAGTGAAGACCGGAGACGCTCTGGAAACACCATATATTTT	CASSEDRRRSGNTIYF
NA	TRBV9	TRBJ2-5	TRBD1	TGTGCCAGCAGCCCCGGGACAGGGAGAGAGACCCAGTACTTC	CASSPGTGRETQYF
NA	TRBV5-5	TRBJ1-6	TRBD1	TGTGCCAGCAGCTTGACAGGGGATTCACCCCTCCACTTT	CASSLTGDSPLHF
NA	TRBV19	TRBJ2-1	NA	TGTGCCAGTAGTATCGCAGGGTTCTCCTACAATGAGCAGTTCTTC	CASSIAGFSYNEQFF
NA	TRBV9	TRBJ1-2	TRBD1	TGTGCCAGCAGCGTAGACAGGGGTCACTATGGCTACACCTTC	CASSVDRGHYGYTF
NA	TRBV6-1	TRBJ1-5	NA	TGTGCCAGCAGTGAAGCACTAGACGGCAATCAGCCCCAGCATTTT	CASSEALDGNQPQHF
NA	TRBV9	TRBJ2-3	NA	TGTGCCAGCAGCGTAGGAATTAGCGATAGCACAGATACGCAGTATTTT	CASSVGISDSTDTQYF
NA	TRBV9	TRBJ2-1	NA	TGTGCCAGCAGCGTAGACGGCTACAATGAGCAGTTCTTC	CASSVDGYNEQFF
few	TRBV5-8	TRBJ1-2	TRBD1	TGTGCCAGCAGCCCACGACAGGGAAGGTATGGCTACACCTTC	CASSPRQGRYGYTF
NA	TRBV27	TRBJ1-5	NA	TGTGCCAGCAGTTTGGGAGGGAGCACCCTAAACAATCAGCCCCAGCATTTT	CASSLGGSTLNNQPQHF
few	TRBV7-9	TRBJ1-4	NA	TGTGCCAGCAGCCCAGGAATCCCGGGGGAAAGGGAAAAACTGTTTTTT	CASSPGIPGEREKLFF
NA	TRBV18	TRBJ2-7	NA	TGTGCCAGCTCACGACAGGGAGGTCCCTACGAGCAGTACTTC	CASSRQGGPYEQYF
once	TRBV6-7	TRBJ1-2	NA	TGTGCCAGCAGTTACTCCGCCCCCAGACAGAGAAATTACTATGGCTACACCTTC	CASSYSAPRQRNYYGYTF
NA	TRBV12-1	TRBJ2-3	NA	TGTGCCAGCAGCAAGACTAGCGGGGGTTCAGATACGCAGTATTTT	CASSKTSGGSDTQYF